The sequence of this T cell receptor (beta chain) was determined in a study of cytomegalovirus exposure and HLA in healthy donors (TCRdb year 2017). Background for the entire study: An earlier analysis of fewer than 750 of the donors reported 250 to 350 Gb of sequence data and some 110 million unique TCR beta sequences obtained from about 170 million T cells. Among almost 400 genotyped donors of the cohort, an average of about 240,000 unique TCR beta nucleotide sequences were sequenced per donor, roughly a sixth of them non-productive. The study was designed to test whether signatures of past pathogen exposure could be identified by cataloging public T cell receptors. Of the roughly 400 genotyped donors, approximately 82% fell in the genetic ancestry cluster associated with self-reported Caucasian donors. The number of donors typed differed by locus, with roughly 620-630 for A, B, C, DRB1 and DQB1, roughly 550 for DQA1, some 570 for DPA1, and 472 for DPB1. A later genetic analysis took genome-wide SNP genotypes for 398 of the 666 donors and used that subset as a discovery cohort. Both class I and class II loci were covered by HLA typing, at four-digit resolution. A later analysis re-analyzed previously published TCR beta repertoires from 650 to 800 donors and added high-resolution HLA genotyping to study TCR occurrence patterns. All discovery cohort repertoires had been generated using a single sequencing platform. Four or five DR-DQ haplotypes were treated as single units for association and clustering because of strong linkage in the cohort. Donor age, sex, ethnicity and CMV serostatus were compiled alongside the repertoire data. Using immunosequencing, the study profiled T cell repertoires from 550 to 750 subjects and related those repertoires to cytomegalovirus serostatus. In an earlier analysis of 550 to 700 of the donors, high-throughput TCR beta sequencing was used to judge whether each TCR beta V gene segment behaved as functional or pseudogenic. In the later analysis, no new phenotypic data were used to find candidate immune exposures; instead, reliance was placed on TCR beta sequences and their occurrence across donors. In addition to the first cohort of 650 to 750 subjects, a separate validation cohort of under 150 different subjects was used. To predict cytomegalovirus infection status, the study combined high-throughput TCR immunosequencing, statistical association of individual TCRs with disease status, and machine learning. An early release that covered more than 550 HLA-typed donors contained around 330 gigabases of sequencing data and tens of millions of unique TCR sequences. The paper's findings and limits, for the study overall: HLA typing was unavailable for some donors at each locus, so association tests used only the typed subset. The authors suggested that the approach could potentially be generalized to other disease states and immunological phenotypes. Some IMGT-functional V segments, including TRBV6-2 and TRBV6-3, could not be told apart with the 87-base-pair reads, so those segments were excluded. Strong co-occurrence of HLA alleles, especially DR and DQ, made assigning TCR associations to individual alleles difficult. Presence/absence analyses assumed roughly uniform sequencing depth across donors, an assumption that may not hold. Only TCR beta chains were sequenced in this cohort, and the absence of alpha or paired-chain data limited detectable features. In a later analysis, HLA-associated TCR beta chains were found to be more clonally expanded and to have lower generation probabilities than equally common non-associated chains. An earlier analysis of roughly 570 of the donors showed that most TCR beta V segments appeared in productive rearrangements either about 90% or about 30% of the time, which broadly matched IMGT annotations. The study gave a list of about 160 TCR beta chains associated with cytomegalovirus. The classifier was reported to diagnose cytomegalovirus status with high specificity and sensitivity in both the original and validation cohorts. In a later analysis, the rate of TCR association differed among HLA loci, with DRB1 alleles having the most associated TCRs and HLA-C alleles having the fewest. A further reported finding was that TCR beta sequences accurately predicted the HLA-A and HLA-B alleles for most subjects in the first cohort. Correlated functional status among segregating V segments might reflect linkage disequilibrium, but an unknown experimental factor could not be ruled out. The earlier analysis of 450 to 700 of the donors excluded over 15 rarely observed V segments, including chromosome 9 orphons, because counts were too low. In a later genetic analysis, fewer N-insertions in productive TCRs were reported among donors in an Asian-associated ancestry cluster than the roughly 700-donor mean. According to a later analysis, parvovirus B19, influenza, CMV and Epstein-Barr virus appeared linked to several top co-occurrence clusters. For the cohort, immune exposure information was limited to CMV serostatus. In a later genetic analysis, a missense DCLRE1C variant was associated with V-gene and J-gene trimming of TCR beta chains, and the association was replicated in an independent cohort. In a later analysis, some 18,000 TCR beta sequences were associated with specific HLA alleles at a false discovery rate of 0.05. Three of the identified cytomegalovirus-associated TCR beta chains were confirmed in vitro to be specific for cytomegalovirus antigens. A group of highly shared sequence variants was considered likely to be a technical artifact of the sequencing pipeline. Across donors, most TCR sequences were observed very rarely, whereas some public TCRs were present in many individuals. In a later analysis, most CMV-associated TCR beta chains were found to appear HLA-restricted, with HLA associations seemingly driven largely by CMV exposure.

In regard to this clone: Its antigen is still unknown. No clone much larger than this one lies a single base away; base qualities are absent.

CDR1 and CDR2 are drawn from the germline V gene: SGHRS, YFSETQ. Trimming takes 3 bases from V and 3 bases from J, and the germline ends sit 12 bases apart. The CDR3 goes from the cysteine to the phenylalanine over 14 residues. The DNA shown is the 42-base CDR3, in frame from base 1. The cohort comprised some 730 healthy bone marrow donors. At the time of sampling, every cohort member was nominally healthy, though immune exposures that went unrecorded were likely present. The donor tested CMV seronegative, placing the donor among the 350 to 400 seronegative members of the cohort. A peripheral blood sample was provided by each donor, and peripheral blood mononuclear cells were used for TCR beta sequencing. The Qiagen DNeasy Blood Extraction Kit was used to extract genomic DNA from the blood cell samples. Library construction relied on the immunoSEQ multiplex PCR assay. The multiplex PCR relied on a mix of 60 forward primers for TCR Vbeta segments and 13 reverse primers for TCR Jbeta segments. A multiplex PCR assay on genomic DNA amplified the CDR3 region of rearranged TCR beta genes. The Illumina HiSeq System was used to sequence the amplified TCR beta libraries as 87-base-pair reads. In the source study's methods: A later analysis counted tens of millions of unique TCR beta chains across the 650 to 700 repertoires, and some 11 million of these chains were shared by at least two donors. Raw reads were error-corrected and collapsed into unique sequences by a nearest-neighbor algorithm in which closely related sequences were merged to remove PCR and sequencing errors. Alignment of CDR3 sequences to IMGT reference sequences was used to assign V, D and J gene segments. Each retained sequence needed at least a six-nucleotide match to both a V gene segment and a J gene segment. A rearrangement counted as productive if the CDR3 had no stop codons and remained in frame with V and J, and every other rearrangement counted as non-productive. Following IMGT convention, CDR3 was defined as the stretch from the second conserved V-encoded cysteine to the conserved J-encoded phenylalanine. The earlier analysis of about 620 of the donors excluded sequences that lacked an unambiguous match to a single V gene segment. An earlier analysis of several hundred of the donors called V segments functional above 56.7% productive rearrangements and segregating when the between-donor standard deviation exceeded 5%. A statistical classification framework was developed to diagnose cytomegalovirus status using the catalog of TCR beta chain sequences. V and J gene assignment, in a later analysis, came from comparing TCR nucleotide sequences with IMGT/GENE-DB human TR gene sequences. In a later analysis, CDR3 sequences and most-parsimonious VDJ recombination scenarios were assigned using the TCRdist pipeline. In a later analysis, each TCR beta chain was defined by its CDR3 amino acid sequence together with its V-gene family, and reads without a unique V-gene family were excluded. To address suspected cross-contamination and a sequencing artifact, a later analysis removed a few hundred highly shared, low-generation-probability nucleotide sequences. A later analysis calculated a clonal expansion index for each public chain from normalized within-repertoire ranks of inferred template counts. A later analysis computed generation probabilities with a VDJ recombination model fitted to out-of-frame rearrangements, and checked the results against IGoR. Hypergeometric tests were used in a later analysis to score TCR-TCR, TCR-HLA and TCR-CMV co-occurrence, with a repertoire-size bias correction applied to the TCR pairs. To estimate false discovery rates, a later analysis permuted the HLA or CMV assignments 20 times. In a later analysis, co-occurring TCRs were grouped with DBSCAN, and TCRdist sequence similarity was added when clustering was performed within HLA-allele-positive subsets. Repertoires with fewer than 30,000 or more than 120,000 public chains were left out of co-occurrence clustering, as were four to six repertoires with anomalous nucleotide sharing. TCRdb mirrors the immuneACCESS table, restricted to in-frame sequences. Some clones are absent from its copies; in checked studies, under half trace to an unresolved V gene, and the reason for the others is unknown. V, J and clone size reflect that table, while D and trimming were determined from the DNA. The sample table shows around 99,000 clones, and around 76% are seen once. The ten largest account for roughly 2.3% of the sample.

Sequenced material: PBMCs. The origin of this receptor is a man between 18 and 35 years old in good health and CMV-seronegative. The rearranged segments are TRBV5-1 and TRBJ1-1, with a tentative D gene TRBD1 over 5 matching bases. Here the CDR3 is given as CASSYSRGDTEAFF. The nucleotides are TGCGCCAGCAGCTACTCTCGGGGGGACACTGAAGCTTTCTTT.